One and the same sample provided the 10 T cell receptor beta chains below, sequenced in a study of T cell repertoires in cytomegalovirus infection. One entry per CDR3 protein results from TCRdb running MiXCR on the reads. Of fewer than 400,000 distinct CDR3 sequences listed, over 15% are singletons. The specimen sequenced was PBMCs. These receptors all come from a human donor in good health (CMV status not recorded). Some clones in this sample may be carry-over from other donors' samples.

This clonotype was counted between two and nine times. J is TRBJ2-3 and V is TRBV20-1, with 9 bases fitting TRBD2. The CDR3 runs 12 residues. Trimming removed 6 bases from V and 5 bases from J; junction bases left unmatched: 3. Looked up from germline, CDR1 is DFQATT and CDR2 is SNEGSKA (reference sequence). CDR3 in amino acids: CSAVTSGDTQYF. The CDR3 region has the DNA TGCAGTGCGGTGACTAGCGGAGATACGCAGTATTTT.

This clonotype was found many times. The chain employs TRBV7-9 and TRBJ2-2; the D gene is possibly TRBD1 (6 bases). V lost 5 bases and J lost 5, with 9 bases in between. Looked up from germline, CDR1 is SEHNR and CDR2 is FQNEAQ (reference sequence). CDR3 length equals 13 residues. CDR3 amino acids: CASSQGRTGELFF. CDR3 nucleotides: TGTGCCAGCAGCCAGGGGCGGACCGGGGAGCTGTTTTTT.

This clonotype has at least ten counts. The chain employs TRBV7-6 and TRBJ2-4; tentative D call: TRBD1 (7 bases). The CDR3 spans 17 residues. V lost 4 bases and J 0 bases, leaving 16 bases between the germline ends. CDR1 is SGHVS and CDR2 is FNYEAQ in the germline V gene. CDR3 loop: CASSSWRDRLAKNIQYF. In DNA form, the CDR3 reads TGTGCCAGCAGCTCCTGGAGGGACAGACTAGCCAAAAACATTCAGTACTTC.

This clonotype was detected many times. The chain has TRBV7-2 and TRBJ2-2; TRBD2 is a possible D gene (5 bases). This CDR3 region has 12 residues. Trimming shortened V by 8 bases and J by 5 bases, and 9 bases separated the two germline ends. The V gene's germline CDR1 is SGHTA and CDR2 FQGNSA. The CDR3 nucleotides are TGTGCCAGCCGAGGGTGGACCGGGGAGCTGTTTTTT. This sequence encodes CASRGWTGELFF.

This clonotype was detected many times. As DNA, the CDR3 is TGTGCCAGCAGGGACGGCAATCAGCCCCAGCATTTT. Protein sequence: CASRDGNQPQHF. The rearrangement uses TRBV2 and TRBJ1-5; the D is unclear. The V gene lost 6 bases and the J gene lost 2 bases, with 5 bases spanning the gap. The CDR3 contains 12 residues. CDR1 and CDR2 from the germline V gene are SNHLY and FYNNEI.

A few counts support this clonotype. The chain combines TRBV7-9 with TRBJ1-1; D may be TRBD1 (5 bases). This CDR3 has 13 residues. CDR1 and CDR2 from the germline V gene are SEHNR and FQNEAQ (reference sequence). Trimming cost V 5 bases and J 11 bases, with 18 bases left between them. DNA for the CDR3: TGTGCCAGCAGCCCAGGGCGAGGGAACTTGGCTTTCTTT. It specifies CASSPGRGNLAFF. The full variable domain, completed using reference TRBV7-9 and TRBJ1-1, is DTGVSQNPRHKITKRGQNVTFRCDPISEHNRLYWYRQTLGQGPEFLTYFQNEAQLEKSRLLSDRFSAERPKGSFSTLEIQRTEQGDSAMYLCASSPGRGNLAFFGQGTRLTVV.

This clonotype appeared a few times. The chain uses TRBV29-1 and TRBJ2-3; 7 bases line up with TRBD2. V was pared by 1 base and J by 5 bases, with 6 bases of the junction left unmatched. Germline CDR1 and CDR2: SQVTM and ANQGSEA. The CDR3 loop spans 14 amino acids. The DNA of the CDR3 is TGCAGCGTTGAAGCAGGTGGGGGGGGAGATACGCAGTATTTT. This encodes CSVEAGGGGDTQYF.

In its sample, this clonotype was seen a few times. The V and J genes are TRBV28 and TRBJ1-3, with D perhaps TRBD1 (5 bases). The germline CDR1 and CDR2 sequences are MDHEN and SYDVKM. V was pared by 6 bases and J by 0 bases, with 18 bases between. The CDR3 runs to 17 residues. The CDR3 here is CASSYPKGRTSGNTIYF. CDR3 DNA sequence: TGTGCCAGCAGCTATCCAAAGGGGCGGACCTCTGGAAACACCATATATTTT.

For this clonotype: A much bigger clone sits one base away, suggesting this may be a read error. This chain joins TRBV28 and TRBJ2-2, with no clear D. Per germline, CDR1 MDHEN and CDR2 SYDVKM. This CDR3 region has 15 residues. V was pared by 5 bases and J by 0 bases, with 10 bases between. The CDR3 reads CASSPPTSNTGELFF. The CDR3 DNA reads TGTGCCAGCAGTCCCCCCACCTCGAACACCGGGGAGCTGTTTTTT.

The chain uses TRBV7-6 and TRBJ1-6, with D possibly matching TRBD1 (5 bases). The V end lost 4 bases, the J end lost 7 bases, and 11 bases lay between the germline ends. This CDR3 is built from 14 residues. Germline CDR1 SGHVS, CDR2 FNYEAQ. The DNA for the CDR3 is TGTGCCAGCAGCTCGGGACGGACCAATTCACCCCTCCACTTT. Translated: CASSSGRTNSPLHF.